The 7 T cell receptor beta chains given below trace back to one sample, sequenced in a study of blood T cell repertoires in COVID-19. Measured with immunoSEQ multiplex PCR; TCRdb has only the in-frame clones, and not every one. The sample includes roughly 180,000 clones, 94% of them seen just once. The specimen was peripheral blood. These receptors all come from a man aged 30-40 years with COVID-19, enrolled during active disease.

This clone was seen just once. CDR3: CASSFWGQVNTGELFF. The CDR3 DNA reads as TGTGCCAGCAGCTTTTGGGGACAGGTGAACACCGGGGAGCTGTTTTTT. This chain uses TRBV7-9 with TRBJ2-2, with TRBD1 matching over 8 bases. The CDR3 loop spans 16 amino acids. After removal of 3 bases from V and 1 base from J, the junction contained 4 bases not matched to a gene. Germline V gene sequence: CDR1 SEHNR, CDR2 FQNEAQ (reference sequence).

The chain uses TRBV30 and TRBJ1-6; D gene unclear. The CDR3 sequence is 14 residues long. The germline CDR1 and CDR2 sequences are GTSNPN and SVGIG (reference sequence). V gave up 0 bases and J gave up 8 bases, with 11 bases separating them. DNA for the CDR3: TGTGCCTGGAGTGTAACGGTCCCGGATTCACCCCTCCACTTT. This sequence encodes CAWSVTVPDSPLHF.

This chain joins TRBV3-1 (or the pseudogene TRBV3-2) and TRBJ2-2; 11 bases match TRBD2. The V segment lost 4 bases and the J segment 4 bases; nucleotides outside the gene matches: 8. The CDR3 length is 17 residues. The germline CDR1 and CDR2 sequences are LGHDT and YNNKEL (reference sequence). CDR3 nucleotide sequence: TGTGCCAGCAGCCCCTATAGCGGGGGGGCGGTCACCGGGGAGCTGTTTTTT. Translation: CASSPYSGGAVTGELFF.

This chain joins TRBV18 and TRBJ1-1; D is perhaps TRBD1 (6 bases). The germline V gene encodes CDR1 KGHSH and CDR2 LQKENI. Trimming cost V 5 bases and J 4 bases, with 17 bases left between them. This CDR3 comprises 15 residues. CDR3 DNA sequence: TGTGCCAGCTCATTGTTTCAGGGGAGGGGCACTGAAGCTTTCTTT. Translating it yields CASSLFQGRGTEAFF.

V and J are TRBV7-2 and TRBJ1-6, with D possibly TRBD1 on 5 matching bases. Germline CDR1 SGHTA, CDR2 FQGNSA. The V gene lost 4 bases and the J gene lost 7 bases, with 14 bases spanning the gap. The CDR3 has 15 residues. The CDR3 bases are TGTGCCAGCAGCTGGGCGGGACCGACCAATTCACCCCTCCACTTT. This encodes CASSWAGPTNSPLHF.

The chain is built from TRBV6-5 and TRBJ1-5, with 8 bases identical to TRBD1. The V segment lost 6 bases and the J segment 7 bases; nucleotides outside the gene matches: 11. This CDR3 comprises 15 residues. Germline CDR1 is MNHEY and CDR2 is SVGAGI. As DNA, the CDR3 is TGTGCCAGCAGGGGCACTTCAGGGGGCAGCCAGCCCCAGCATTTT. This sequence encodes CASRGTSGGSQPQHF.

The chain couples TRBV2 to TRBJ2-1, with 7 bases fitting TRBD1. This CDR3 has 14 residues. The J segment lost 6 bases and the V segment lost 5 bases, leaving 7 bases of the junction unmatched. CDR1 SNHLY and CDR2 FYNNEI come from the germline V gene. The CDR3 DNA sequence: TGTGCCAGCAGTCCCGGGACAGCGATCAATGAGCAGTTCTTC. Translated: CASSPGTAINEQFF.